This T cell receptor beta chain was sequenced during a study of CD8 T cells in Susac syndrome. V was pared by 0 bases and J by 5 bases, with 7 bases between. This CDR3 contains 13 residues. The germline V gene encodes CDR1 SEHNR and CDR2 FQNEAQ (reference sequence). With random hexamers, reverse transcription was performed on about 0.5 to 1 ug of RNA. TCR beta CDR3 was amplified by immunoSEQ covering 54 Vbeta and 13 Jbeta. TCRdb re-called the immunoSEQ multiplex PCR reads with MiXCR, one entry per CDR3 protein. Of fewer than 150,000 distinct CDR3 sequences listed, nearly 95% are singletons. The material sequenced was CD4+ T cells from PBMCs. This chain connects TRBV7-9 to TRBJ1-2, with D perhaps TRBD1 (6 bases). The clonotype comes from a human donor in good health. This chain's CDR3 is CASSLADSYGYTF. CDR3 DNA sequence: TGTGCCAGCAGCTTAGCGGACAGTTATGGCTACACCTTC. Filled out from reference TRBV7-9 and TRBJ1-2, the complete variable domain reads DTGVSQNPRHKITKRGQNVTFRCDPISEHNRLYWYRQTLGQGPEFLTYFQNEAQLEKSRLLSDRFSAERPKGSFSTLEIQRTEQGDSAMYLCASSLADSYGYTFGSGTRLTVV.